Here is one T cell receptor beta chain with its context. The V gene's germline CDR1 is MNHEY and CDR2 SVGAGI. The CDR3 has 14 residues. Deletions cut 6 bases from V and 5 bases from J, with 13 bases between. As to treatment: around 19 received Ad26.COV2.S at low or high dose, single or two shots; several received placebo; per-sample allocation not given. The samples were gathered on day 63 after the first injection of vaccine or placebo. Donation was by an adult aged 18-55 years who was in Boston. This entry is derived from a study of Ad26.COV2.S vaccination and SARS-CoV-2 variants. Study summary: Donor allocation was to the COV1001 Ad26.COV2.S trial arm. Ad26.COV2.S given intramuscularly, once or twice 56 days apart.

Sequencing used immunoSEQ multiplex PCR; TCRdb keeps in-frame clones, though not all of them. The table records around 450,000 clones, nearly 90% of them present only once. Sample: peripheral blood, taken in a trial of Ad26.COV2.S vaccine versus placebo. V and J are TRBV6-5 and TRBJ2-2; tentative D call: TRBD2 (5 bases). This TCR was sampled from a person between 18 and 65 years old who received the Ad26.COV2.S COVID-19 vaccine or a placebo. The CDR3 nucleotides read TGTGCCAGCAGCACGCGAGGGTGGACCGGGGAGCTGTTTTTT. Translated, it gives CASSTRGWTGELFF.